What follows describes a single TCR beta chain. What antigen it recognizes has not been identified. No base quality information exists; no much larger clone differs at one position. This entry comes from a study of CD8+ T cells in alopecia areata (dated by TCRdb to the late 2010s). Concerning the study at large: The treated patients took part in an open-label pilot trial in which moderate-to-severe alopecia areata was treated with oral tofacitinib at 5 to 10 mg twice daily. To study T cell clonal expansion in alopecia areata, the researchers applied high-throughput TCRbeta sequencing to both the C3H/HeJ mouse model and human patients. TCRbeta CDR3 regions were amplified by immunoSEQ multiplex PCR using 35 Vbeta forward and 13 Jbeta reverse primers. On the human side, TCRbeta sequencing was run on scalp tissue and on sorted CD4+ and CD8+ peripheral blood T cells from healthy controls and from alopecia areata patients with either patchy or totalis/universalis disease. For the treated patients, the SALT score, which quantifies what percentage of scalp surface area is affected, served as the measure of disease severity. Scalp clonality was compared among normal scalp (n=4), patchy alopecia areata scalp (n=8), and alopecia totalis/universalis scalp (n=8). Tofacitinib-treated patients had biopsies at baseline and at 4 and 24 weeks of treatment, with a later scalp biopsy in several patients. RNA was obtained with the PAXgene miRNA kit for fixed scalp, the miRNeasy kit for PBMCs, and the RNeasy kit for mouse skin. Patients received tofacitinib for 6 to 18 months and were then followed off drug for 6 months to check for delayed response and recurrence. Here is what the overall study found, with its caveats: Shared TCR sequences between patients were less evident than in mice, which may be partly attributable to HLA diversity in the patient population. Tofacitinib significantly decreased scalp clonality and the number of expanded CD8+ clones among the top 100 scalp clones. Resident alphabeta T cells in normal human skin are also sequenced, complicating scalp TCR repertoire analysis, unlike mouse skin dominated by gammadelta T cells. Because the treated cohort was small and included a single nonresponder, larger studies are needed to assess links between baseline CD8+ expansion and response. Many expanded lesional clones were found to persist in scalp and blood during tofacitinib treatment, and relapse after treatment cessation may be partly explained by this persistence. Compared with normal scalp, lesional scalp had higher clonality and more expanded CD8+ clones, particularly in alopecia totalis/universalis, a pattern that suggests antigenic drive.

The time point label of this sample denotes: around 24 weeks on oral tofacitinib. The treatment or condition label, as the study defines it: oral pan-JAK inhibitor, 5-10 mg twice daily. From alopecia areata patients, peripheral blood was collected along with lesional scalp punch biopsies. After PBMCs were isolated by density centrifugation and stained for CD3, CD4 and CD8, a FACSAria was used to sort CD4+ and CD8+ T cells. Here V drops 1 base and J drops 4 bases, and the junction holds 6 bases not matched to any gene. Per the germline V gene, MGHRA is the CDR1 and YSYEKL is the CDR2. The CDR3 holds 15 amino acids from the cysteine to the phenylalanine. The read is trimmed to its CDR3 DNA, 45 bases read in frame from base 1. Library method: the immunoSEQ multiplex PCR assay. RNA was extracted from all samples and reverse transcribed into cDNA as template for TCR sequencing. SuperScript III was used to make first-strand cDNA, primed with a 2:1 mix of oligo-dT and random hexamers. A synthetic immune receptor repertoire was used to assess amplification bias, and residual bias was removed computationally. The source study handled its data this way. Raw reads were preprocessed for error removal, and CDR3 was defined according to IMGT conventions as running from the conserved cysteine to phenylalanine. To get clonality, Shannon entropy was normalized by log2 of the number of productive unique TCRs and the result was subtracted from 1. Whether each scalp clone was CD4 or CD8 was inferred by checking scalp TCRbeta sequences against the CD4 and CD8 repertoires from sorted blood. Drawn from immuneACCESS, this table holds only the in-frame rearrangements with V and J called that TCRdb kept. Clones are partly lost; checked studies trace under half to an unresolved V gene and leave the rest unexplained. Clone size and the V and J calls come from that table; the DNA yielded D and trimming. In this sample the table shows around 200,000 clones, around 60% of which occur a single time. Together, the top ten hold roughly 12% of the sample.

The sequences come from CD8+ T cells sorted from blood, collected at week 24, from a patient treated with tofacitinib. Recombination linked TRBV4-1 to TRBJ2-7; TRBD1 fits 8 bases in the junction. The source of this sequence is a human donor with alopecia areata. The DNA reads TGCGCCAGCAGCCAAGGGGGGACAGGAGGATACGAGCAGTACTTC. Its amino acids are CASSQGGTGGYEQYF.